A selection of T cell receptor beta chains follows, all from one sample in a study of radiotherapy plus CTLA-4 blockade in lung cancer. Sequenced by immunoSEQ multiplex PCR; TCRdb stores in-frame clones only, minus some. The table records around 91,000 clones, 88% of them present only once. Sequencing used peripheral blood, obtained from a patient treated with radiotherapy plus ipilimumab. The receptors stem from a human donor with non-small cell lung cancer that progressed on radiotherapy plus ipilimumab. The CDR3 runs from the conserved cysteine through the conserved F or W. Each record gives: CDR3 DNA, CDR3 protein, clone size, V gene, J gene, D gene. D genes are given only for firm matches. Clone size is stated in some rows and not others, as once, few, many or a class when expanded.

cdr3_nt: TGTGCCAGCAGCTTAGGGTTGTCTAGCGGACAAGAGACCCAGTACTTC; cdr3_aa: CASSLGLSSGQETQYF; clone_size: -; v_call: TRBV7-2; j_call: TRBJ2-5; d_call: TRBD2
cdr3_nt: TGTGCCGGGGATCTGGTAGATACGCAGTATTTT; cdr3_aa: CAGDLVDTQYF; clone_size: -; v_call: TRBV30; j_call: TRBJ2-3; d_call: -
cdr3_nt: TGCGCCAGCAGCTTAGGACAGGGGAGGTACGAGCAGTACTTC; cdr3_aa: CASSLGQGRYEQYF; clone_size: -; v_call: TRBV5-1; j_call: TRBJ2-7; d_call: TRBD1
cdr3_nt: TGTGCCAGCAGCTTAGACAGATACGAGCAGTACTTC; cdr3_aa: CASSLDRYEQYF; clone_size: -; v_call: TRBV11-2; j_call: TRBJ2-7; d_call: -
cdr3_nt: TGTGCCAGCAGCTTAGCAGCAGGGGGCATCTATGGCTACACCTTC; cdr3_aa: CASSLAAGGIYGYTF; clone_size: -; v_call: TRBV7-9; j_call: TRBJ1-2; d_call: TRBD1
cdr3_nt: TGTGCCAGCAGCGTAAGTCCTAGCGGGACTAGCACAGATACGCAGTATTTT; cdr3_aa: CASSVSPSGTSTDTQYF; clone_size: -; v_call: TRBV9; j_call: TRBJ2-3; d_call: TRBD2
cdr3_nt: TGTGCCAGTAGTATTGACAGTGGGCCCGATGGGTCCCAGTACTTC; cdr3_aa: CASSIDSGPDGSQYF; clone_size: -; v_call: TRBV19; j_call: TRBJ2-5; d_call: -
cdr3_nt: TGCGCCAGCAGCTTGAGGATATCGACAGGGGGCCCTGGGGCCAACGTCCTGACTTTC; cdr3_aa: CASSLRISTGGPGANVLTF; clone_size: -; v_call: TRBV5-1; j_call: TRBJ2-6; d_call: TRBD1
cdr3_nt: TGCGCCAGCAGCGTAATAGCGGGAGGAGCCTCCTACAATGAGCAGTTCTTC; cdr3_aa: CASSVIAGGASYNEQFF; clone_size: -; v_call: TRBV5-1; j_call: TRBJ2-1; d_call: TRBD2
cdr3_nt: TGTGCCAGCTCGTCCTCTGGGGCCAACGTCCTGACTTTC; cdr3_aa: CASSSSGANVLTF; clone_size: -; v_call: TRBV27; j_call: TRBJ2-6; d_call: -
cdr3_nt: TGTGCCAGCAGCCCGGGACAGGGGGGGTATGGCTACACCTTC; cdr3_aa: CASSPGQGGYGYTF; clone_size: -; v_call: TRBV5-4; j_call: TRBJ1-2; d_call: TRBD1
cdr3_nt: TGTGCCAGCAGCTTACGGTCCAACACTGAAGCTTTCTTT; cdr3_aa: CASSLRSNTEAFF; clone_size: few; v_call: TRBV7-9; j_call: TRBJ1-1; d_call: -
cdr3_nt: TGTGCCAGCAGCTTAGCCACTGAAGCTTTCTTT; cdr3_aa: CASSLATEAFF; clone_size: -; v_call: TRBV7-9; j_call: TRBJ1-1; d_call: -
cdr3_nt: TGTGCCAGCAACCGAGTGGGTAACGAGCAGTACTTC; cdr3_aa: CASNRVGNEQYF; clone_size: -; v_call: TRBV6-1; j_call: TRBJ2-7; d_call: -